This is a list of T cell receptor beta chains from one sample in a study of blood T cell repertoires in COVID-19. Libraries were prepared by immunoSEQ multiplex PCR; TCRdb keeps only in-frame clonotypes and omits some of them. Of 53,000 or so clones listed, 79% were seen once; the top ten hold about 3.3%. The sequenced material came from peripheral blood. These receptors all stem from a man aged 55 to 69 with acute or convalescent COVID-19. Both conserved end residues are part of each CDR3. The order of the fields is CDR3 length, J gene, D gene, clone size, V gene, CDR3 protein, CDR3 DNA. D genes are given only for firm matches. The listing skips clone size in some rows; elsewhere it reads once, few, many or a size class.

15	TRBJ2-3	-	few	TRBV4-2	CASSQDLKNTDTQYF	TGTGCCAGCAGCCAAGATCTAAAAAACACAGATACGCAGTATTTT
15	TRBJ2-7	-	-	TRBV27	CASSSRDIRSYEQYF	TGTGCCAGCAGTTCCCGGGACATTCGATCCTACGAGCAGTACTTC
17	TRBJ2-3	TRBD1	-	TRBV7-9	CASSFIHRGLLTDTQYF	TGTGCCAGCAGCTTTATACACAGGGGGCTCCTCACAGATACGCAGTATTTT
13	TRBJ2-1	TRBD2	few	TRBV29-1	CSVNGRGNDEQFF	TGCAGCGTTAACGGGAGGGGGAATGATGAGCAGTTCTTC
12	TRBJ1-5	-	-	TRBV28	CASSSQLQPQHF	TGTGCCAGCAGTTCACAGCTTCAGCCCCAGCATTTT
13	TRBJ1-1	-	-	TRBV19	CASGAPTESEAFF	TGTGCCAGTGGGGCCCCTACCGAGTCTGAAGCTTTCTTT
13	TRBJ1-5	-	-	TRBV11-2	CASSHTGNQPQHF	TGTGCCAGCAGCCACACAGGGAATCAGCCCCAGCATTTT
15	TRBJ2-1	-	once	TRBV28	CASSFLGGSYNEQFF	TGTGCCAGCAGTTTTTTGGGGGGCTCCTACAATGAGCAGTTCTTC
13	TRBJ2-7	-	-	TRBV18	CASSPLWREEQYF	TGTGCCAGCTCACCTCTATGGAGGGAAGAGCAGTACTTC
16	TRBJ2-3	TRBD2	-	TRBV9	CASSTRLATLTDTQYF	TGTGCCAGCAGCACCAGACTAGCTACCCTCACAGATACGCAGTATTTT
15	TRBJ2-3	TRBD2	few	TRBV9	CASSQTSGRGDTQYF	TGTGCCAGCAGCCAGACTAGCGGGAGGGGAGATACGCAGTATTTT
15	TRBJ2-2	TRBD2	-	TRBV5-1	CASSKLAGVAGELFF	TGCGCCAGCAGCAAGCTAGCGGGAGTGGCCGGGGAGCTGTTTTTT
14	TRBJ2-7	-	few	TRBV5-4	CASSRGPLTYEQYF	TGTGCCAGCAGCCGAGGCCCCCTCACCTACGAGCAGTACTTC
15	TRBJ1-1	-	-	TRBV2	CASRDSGGLSTEAFF	TGTGCCAGCAGGGACAGCGGAGGACTGAGCACTGAAGCTTTCTTT
13	TRBJ2-7	TRBD1	-	TRBV19	CASRGQGAYEQYF	TGTGCCAGTAGGGGGCAGGGGGCATACGAGCAGTACTTC
13	TRBJ1-2	TRBD1	-	TRBV24-1	CAISGTGAYGYTF	TGTGCCATCTCCGGGACAGGGGCCTATGGCTACACCTTC
14	TRBJ1-1	-	-	TRBV9	CASSATFTGTKAFF	TGTGCCAGCAGCGCAACCTTTACCGGGACAAAAGCTTTCTTT
14	TRBJ2-3	-	-	TRBV5-1	CASSLPSGTDTQYF	TGCGCCAGCAGCTTGCCCTCGGGCACAGATACGCAGTATTTT
15	TRBJ2-7	TRBD2	once	TRBV7-3	CASSLNPSGSYEQYF	TGTGCCAGCAGCTTAAATCCTAGCGGGAGTTACGAGCAGTACTTC
12	TRBJ1-1	TRBD1	-	TRBV5-3	CARSWGTEEAFF	TGTGCCAGAAGCTGGGGGACAGAGGAAGCTTTCTTT
15	TRBJ1-1	TRBD1	-	TRBV28	CASSLTRDRNTEAFF	TGTGCCAGCAGTCTGACCCGGGACAGGAACACTGAAGCTTTCTTT
14	TRBJ1-1	TRBD1	-	TRBV24-1	CATSPGQGDTEAFF	TGTGCCACCAGTCCGGGACAGGGGGACACTGAAGCTTTCTTT
15	TRBJ1-2	-	-	TRBV7-2	CASSPYPRRDYGYTF	TGTGCCAGCAGCCCCTATCCCAGGCGCGACTATGGCTACACCTTC